A selection of T cell receptor beta chains follows, all from one sample in a study of cytomegalovirus exposure and HLA in healthy donors. Sequencing used immunoSEQ multiplex PCR; TCRdb keeps in-frame clones, though not all of them. The repertoire holds roughly 150,000 clones, with roughly 84% as singletons. What was sequenced was PBMCs. Receptor source: a man under 40 in good health and CMV-seronegative. Each CDR3 is given with its conserved first and last residue. A D gene is named only where the DNA matches it firmly. Expanded clones are given a class, and other clones once, few, many or no size at all.

>TRBJ2-7|TRBV7-7|.|.
TGTGCCAGCAGCTTAGCCAGGGGGGACGAGCAGTACTTC
CASSLARGDEQYF
>TRBJ1-4|TRBV19|.|.
TGTGCCAGTAGTTGGTTGTTAGGAGTGGAGGAAAAACTGTTTTTT
CASSWLLGVEEKLFF
>TRBJ1-2|TRBV5-1|.|.
TGCGCCAGCAGCTTGGCGGAGAACTATGGCTACACCTTC
CASSLAENYGYTF
>TRBJ2-3|TRBV6-5|TRBD1|.
TGTGCCAGCAGTTACAGGGGGCCTAGCACAGATACGCAGTATTTT
CASSYRGPSTDTQYF
>TRBJ1-2|TRBV25-1|TRBD1|.
TGTGCCAGCAATCCCGACCGGGACAGGTATGGCTACACCTTC
CASNPDRDRYGYTF
>TRBJ2-7|TRBV11-2|TRBD2|.
TGTGCCAGCAGCTTCCGCTCGGAGGATGAGCGGGAGGACTACGAGCAGTACTTC
CASSFRSEDEREDYEQYF
>TRBJ2-2|TRBV6-4|TRBD1|.
TGTGCCAGCAGTTTGCAGGGGGCGACCGGGGAGCTGTTTTTT
CASSLQGATGELFF
>TRBJ2-7|TRBV25-1|.|few
TGTGCCAGCACCGATGACGGGTCCTACGAGCAGTACTTC
CASTDDGSYEQYF
>TRBJ2-7|TRBV2|TRBD2|.
TGTGCCAGCACTCTAGCGGGAGAATACGAGCAGTACTTC
CASTLAGEYEQYF
>TRBJ1-5|TRBV7-8|TRBD1|.
TGTGCCAGCAGCAACCCCCGGGACAGGGACCCAAGCAGCAATCAGCCCCAGCATTTT
CASSNPRDRDPSSNQPQHF
>TRBJ1-2|TRBV30|.|.
TGTGCCTGGAGTGTATCATTGGACATCGGGGGCTACACCTTC
CAWSVSLDIGGYTF
>TRBJ1-2|TRBV4-2|.|once
TGTGCCAGCAGCCAAGTCGGACAGAGCAGTGGTGGCTACACCTTC
CASSQVGQSSGGYTF
>TRBJ1-3|TRBV4-1|.|once
TGCGCCAGCAGCGCTCTAGGGGCTGGAAACACCATATATTTT
CASSALGAGNTIYF
>TRBJ2-5|TRBV7-7|TRBD2|few
TGTGCCAGCAGCTTGGGCCCGACTAGCGGGAAAACCCAGTACTTC
CASSLGPTSGKTQYF
>TRBJ2-7|TRBV27|TRBD2|.
TGTGCCAGCAGCCGACTGAGCGGGATTTACGAGCAGTACTTC
CASSRLSGIYEQYF
>TRBJ2-3|TRBV5-1|TRBD2|.
TGCGCCAGCAGCTTGGGGTCCTCTGCGGGGGGCGATACAGATACGCAGTATTTT
CASSLGSSAGGDTDTQYF
>TRBJ2-7|TRBV5-1|TRBD1|.
TGCGCCAGCAGCTTGAGGCAGGGGGTCCACGAGCAGTACTTC
CASSLRQGVHEQYF
>TRBJ2-7|TRBV4-1|.|.
TGCGCCAGCAGCCAAGATCGGGACTCCGCAGCGTACGAGCAGTACTTC
CASSQDRDSAAYEQYF
>TRBJ2-7|TRBV5-1|TRBD1|.
TGCGCCAGCAGCTCATTACAGGGGCTCCGGTACGAGCAGTACTTC
CASSSLQGLRYEQYF
>TRBJ2-5|TRBV5-1|TRBD2|.
TGCGCCAGCAGCTTGACTAGCGGGGCTCAAGAGACCCAGTACTTC
CASSLTSGAQETQYF
>TRBJ1-6|TRBV28|TRBD1|.
TGTGCCAGCAGTTTAGTAATTTCAGGGGGGTCACCCCTCCACTTT
CASSLVISGGSPLHF
>TRBJ2-1|TRBV5-1|.|.
TGCGCCAGCAGCCCCCCTAAACAACAGCCGGCCAATGAGCAGTTCTTC
CASSPPKQQPANEQFF
>TRBJ2-7|TRBV7-2|.|.
TGTGCCAGCAGCTTAGAGGACTTGATCCCCTACGAGCAGTACTTC
CASSLEDLIPYEQYF
>TRBJ1-6|TRBV9|TRBD1|.
TGTGCCAGCAGCGTAGGGCAGGGGGAGGCACCCCTCCACTTT
CASSVGQGEAPLHF
>TRBJ1-6|TRBV28|.|.
TGTGCCAGCACATGGAGCTATAATTCACCCCTCCACTTT
CASTWSYNSPLHF
>TRBJ1-5|TRBV6-6|TRBD1|.
TGTGCCAGCAGTTACACCAGACAGGGTGCAGGTCAGCCCCAGCATTTT
CASSYTRQGAGQPQHF
>TRBJ2-3|TRBV19|TRBD1|.
TGTGCCAGTAGCAATTACAGGGGCCTTCGCACAGATACGCAGTATTTT
CASSNYRGLRTDTQYF
>TRBJ2-7|TRBV27|TRBD1|.
TGTGCCAGCAGACGTACGGGACAGGGGGCAAACGAGCAGTACTTC
CASRRTGQGANEQYF
>TRBJ1-6|TRBV5-4|.|.
TGTGCCAGCAGCTTCGTTAAAGAGAATTCACCCCTCCACTTT
CASSFVKENSPLHF
>TRBJ1-3|TRBV27|TRBD1|.
TGTGCCAGCAGCTCGACAGGGGCTGGAAACACCATATATTTT
CASSSTGAGNTIYF
>TRBJ2-4|TRBV4-1|TRBD2|.
TGCGCCAGCAGCCACGGTTCCCTACCTAGCGGAGTAGCCAAAAACATTCAGTACTTC
CASSHGSLPSGVAKNIQYF
>TRBJ1-1|TRBV6-5|.|.
TGTGCCAGCAGTTACTCGAAGTCCAGGGAAAGAACTGAAGCTTTCTTT
CASSYSKSRERTEAFF
>TRBJ2-4|TRBV19|TRBD2|.
TGTGCCAGTACGGGACTAGCGACAGGGGACATTCAGTACTTC
CASTGLATGDIQYF
>TRBJ2-3|TRBV5-1|.|.
TGCGCCAGCAGCTTGGGACCCAGACAACCCACAGATACGCAGTATTTT
CASSLGPRQPTDTQYF
>TRBJ2-7|TRBV6-5|TRBD1|.
TGTGCCAGCAGTTACAAACAGGGGCCCACCTACGAGCAGTACTTC
CASSYKQGPTYEQYF
>TRBJ2-1|TRBV2|TRBD1|few
TGTGCCAGCAGTCGCGACAGGGATAATGAGCAGTTCTTC
CASSRDRDNEQFF
>TRBJ2-7|TRBV7-9|TRBD2|.
TGTGCCAGCAGCTTGGGAGGGGTCGGGACGAGCGAGCAGTACTTC
CASSLGGVGTSEQYF
>TRBJ2-1|TRBV6-7|TRBD1|once
TGTGCCAGCAGTACAGAAAGATTCGGGACAGGGGGCTGGGATGAGCAGTTCTTC
CASSTERFGTGGWDEQFF
>TRBJ1-2|TRBV29-1|.|.
TGCAGCGTTGTAAGCAGGGACTATGGCTACACCTTC
CSVVSRDYGYTF
>TRBJ2-2|TRBV4-3|TRBD2|.
TGCGCCAGCAGCCAAGATCTCCGTGTCCCACTAGCGGGAGCGCTCGGCGGGGAGCTGTTTTTT
CASSQDLRVPLAGALGGELFF